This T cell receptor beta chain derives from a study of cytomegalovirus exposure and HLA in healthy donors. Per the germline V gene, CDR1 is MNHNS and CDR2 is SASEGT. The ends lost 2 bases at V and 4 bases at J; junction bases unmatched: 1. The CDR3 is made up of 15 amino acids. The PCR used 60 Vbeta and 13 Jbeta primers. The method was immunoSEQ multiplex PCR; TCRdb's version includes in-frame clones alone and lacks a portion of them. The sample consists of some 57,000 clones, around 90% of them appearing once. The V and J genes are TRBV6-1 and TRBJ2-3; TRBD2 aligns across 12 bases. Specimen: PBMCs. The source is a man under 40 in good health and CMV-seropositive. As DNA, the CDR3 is TGTGCCAGCAGTGAACTAGCGGGAGGGCCAGATACGCAGTATTTT. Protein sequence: CASSELAGGPDTQYF.